The entry below describes one TCR beta chain. This entry belongs to a study of control samples from healthy donors and cancer patients. Here immunoSEQ multiplex PCR was the method, and the copy in TCRdb shows in-frame clones only, minus some. The sample contains tens of thousands of clones, approximately 95% of which appear only once. CDR1 is WSHSY, CDR2 SAAADI, per germline. Trimming cost V 9 bases and J 3 bases, with 11 bases left between them. The CDR3 spans 12 residues. Sequences were obtained from blood. The sequence came from a woman under 40 in good health. The V call is TRBV10-2, the J call TRBJ1-1; possible D gene TRBD1, 5 bases. The DNA for the CDR3 is TGCGCCAGGAGACGGGGCGACACTGAAGCTTTCTTT. It specifies CARRRGDTEAFF.